This T cell receptor (beta chain) is drawn from a study of identical twins. This clonotype was recorded at least ten times. Its antigen is still unknown. Template switching, a step in the protocol, added a universal primer site, and cDNA carried unique molecular identifiers. Each CDR3 protein is one row after TCRdb ran MiXCR on the 5' RACE reads. The table has around 650,000 distinct CDR3 sequences, around 7.5% seen once; the top ten hold 1.6%. Study-wide results and caveats: Models predicted too little out-of-frame TCR alpha sharing in monozygotic twins. The authors noted that invariant MAIT and iNKT cells could partly confound zero-insertion analyses.

The length of the CDR3 is 13 residues. V dropped 3 bases and J dropped 4 bases, with 12 bases sitting between them. In germline, CDR1 is DFQATT, CDR2 SNEGSKA (reference sequence). Another study also made use of these data, one on yellow fever vaccine responses in identical twins. As reported in that work: It has been reported that, in twins, the vaccine T cell response seemed partly convergent and partly personalized.

Sample: PBMCs. V is TRBV20-1 and J is TRBJ1-2; D call uncertain. This receptor was obtained from a woman aged 18-29 years in good health. CDR3 sequence: CSASVDRSYGYTF. DNA of the CDR3: TGCAGTGCTAGCGTCGACCGAAGCTATGGCTACACCTTC.